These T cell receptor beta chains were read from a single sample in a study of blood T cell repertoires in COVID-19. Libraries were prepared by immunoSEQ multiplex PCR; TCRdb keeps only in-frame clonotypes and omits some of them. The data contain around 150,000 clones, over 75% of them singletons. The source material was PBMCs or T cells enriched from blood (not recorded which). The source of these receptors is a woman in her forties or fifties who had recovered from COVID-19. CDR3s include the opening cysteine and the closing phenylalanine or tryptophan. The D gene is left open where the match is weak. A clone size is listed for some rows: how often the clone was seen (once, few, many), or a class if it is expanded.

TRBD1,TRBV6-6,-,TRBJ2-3,CASSYGDRGTDTQYF,TGTGCCAGCAGTTACGGCGACAGGGGCACAGATACGCAGTATTTT
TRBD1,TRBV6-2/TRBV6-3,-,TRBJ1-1,CASSYRVRGRFSGEAFF,TGTGCCAGCAGTTACAGAGTCAGGGGGCGATTTTCGGGTGAAGCTTTCTTT
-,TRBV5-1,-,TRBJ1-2,CASSSLTAGYGYTF,TGCGCCAGCAGCTCCCTGACAGCGGGCTATGGCTACACCTTC
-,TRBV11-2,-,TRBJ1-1,CASSLPGGLNTEAFF,TGTGCCAGCAGCTTACCCGGGGGACTGAACACTGAAGCTTTCTTT
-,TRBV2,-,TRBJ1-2,CASSDPDRIYGYTF,TGTGCCAGCAGTGACCCTGACAGAATCTATGGCTACACCTTC
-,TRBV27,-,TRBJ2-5,CASSFSQGRSGTQYF,TGTGCCAGCAGTTTTTCGCAGGGGCGCTCAGGGACCCAGTACTTC
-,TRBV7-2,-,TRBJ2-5,CASSSNQETQYF,TGTGCCAGCAGCTCCAACCAAGAGACCCAGTACTTC
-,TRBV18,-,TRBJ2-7,CASSPSMGGYEQYF,TGTGCCAGCTCACCTAGTATGGGGGGCTACGAGCAGTACTTC
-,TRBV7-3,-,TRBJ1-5,CASSLSRPYQPQHF,TGTGCCAGCAGCTTAAGCAGGCCATATCAGCCCCAGCATTTT
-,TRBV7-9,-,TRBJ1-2,CASSLARDTSNYGYTF,TGTGCCAGCAGCTTAGCTAGGGACACGTCTAACTATGGCTACACCTTC
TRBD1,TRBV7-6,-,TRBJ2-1,CASSLISPGGTGLYNEQFF,TGTGCCAGCAGCTTAATCTCTCCCGGCGGGACAGGGCTCTACAATGAGCAGTTCTTC
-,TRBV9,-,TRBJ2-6,CASRSSGANVLTF,TGTGCCAGCAGGAGCTCTGGGGCCAACGTCCTGACTTTC
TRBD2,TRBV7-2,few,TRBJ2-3,CASSREAGGLTDTQYF,TGTGCCAGCAGTCGGGAGGCGGGGGGCCTCACAGATACGCAGTATTTT
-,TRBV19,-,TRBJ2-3,CASSALTSPGTDTQYF,TGTGCCAGTAGTGCGCTAACTAGCCCAGGAACAGATACGCAGTATTTT
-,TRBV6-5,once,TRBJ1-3,CASTRAVESGNTIYF,TGTGCCAGCACCCGCGCTGTCGAATCTGGAAACACCATATATTTT
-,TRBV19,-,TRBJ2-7,CASSKMGTGQYYEQYF,TGTGCCAGTAGTAAGATGGGCACAGGGCAATACTACGAGCAGTACTTC
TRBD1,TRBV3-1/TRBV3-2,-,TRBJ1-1,CASSRQGAEAFF,TGTGCCAGCAGTCGACAGGGCGCTGAAGCTTTCTTT
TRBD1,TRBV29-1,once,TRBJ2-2,CSVGQGAGTGELFF,TGCAGCGTGGGACAGGGGGCTGGCACCGGGGAGCTGTTTTTT
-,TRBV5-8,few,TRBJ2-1,CASSRAGPGKQFF,TGTGCCAGCAGCCGGGCGGGCCCGGGAAAGCAGTTCTTC
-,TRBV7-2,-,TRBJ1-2,CASSLGPPGHYGYTF,TGTGCCAGCAGCTTAGGACCGCCGGGTCATTATGGCTACACCTTC
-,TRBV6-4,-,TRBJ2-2,CATSVEGGTGELFF,TGTGCCACCAGCGTGGAGGGTGGCACCGGGGAGCTGTTTTTT
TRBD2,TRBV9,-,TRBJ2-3,CASSSSSGGFISHPDTQYF,TGTGCCAGCAGCTCGAGTAGCGGGGGTTTTATCTCTCACCCAGATACGCAGTATTTT
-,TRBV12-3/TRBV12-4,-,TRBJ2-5,CASQADIWETQYF,TGTGCCAGCCAGGCGGACATTTGGGAGACCCAGTACTTC
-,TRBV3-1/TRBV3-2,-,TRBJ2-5,CASSHLRGRETQYF,TGTGCCAGCAGCCATCTGCGCGGGCGGGAGACCCAGTACTTC
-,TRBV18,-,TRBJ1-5,CASSPLAGSQPQHF,TGTGCCAGCTCACCACTGGCAGGGTCTCAGCCCCAGCATTTT
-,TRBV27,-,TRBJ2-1,CASRLSTGQGEQFF,TGTGCCAGCAGACTCTCTACAGGCCAGGGAGAGCAGTTCTTC
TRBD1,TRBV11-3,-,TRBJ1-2,CASSDREQTYTF,TGTGCCAGCAGCGACAGGGAGCAAACCTACACCTTC
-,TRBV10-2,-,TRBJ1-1,CASSEAVSRTEAFF,TGCGCCAGCAGTGAAGCGGTCTCGAGAACTGAAGCTTTCTTT
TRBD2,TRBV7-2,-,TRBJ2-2,CASSLELAGGPTGELFF,TGTGCCAGCAGCTTAGAACTAGCGGGGGGGCCCACCGGGGAGCTGTTTTTT
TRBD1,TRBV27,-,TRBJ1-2,CASRAQQGKNGYTF,TGTGCCAGCAGAGCTCAACAGGGGAAAAATGGCTACACCTTC
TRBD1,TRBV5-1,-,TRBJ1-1,CASSLKGGGTEAFF,TGCGCCAGCAGCTTGAAAGGGGGCGGGACTGAAGCTTTCTTT
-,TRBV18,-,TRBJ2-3,CASSPDYRSTDTQYF,TGTGCCAGCTCACCAGACTACCGTAGCACAGATACGCAGTATTTT
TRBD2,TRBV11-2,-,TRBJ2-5,CASSLASGLAGETQYF,TGTGCCAGCAGCTTAGCGTCGGGACTAGCGGGAGAGACCCAGTACTTC
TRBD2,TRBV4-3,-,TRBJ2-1,CASSQGLVNEQFF,TGCGCCAGCAGCCAGGGACTAGTTAATGAGCAGTTCTTC
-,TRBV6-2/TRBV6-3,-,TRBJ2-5,CASSSPTSGQYF,TGTGCCAGCAGCTCCCCGACTAGTGGCCAGTACTTC
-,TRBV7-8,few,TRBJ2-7,CASSTRRDIPLYEQYF,TGTGCCAGCAGCACAAGAAGGGACATTCCCCTCTACGAGCAGTACTTC
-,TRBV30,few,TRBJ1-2,CAWSPTGPNYGYTF,TGTGCCTGGAGCCCGACAGGACCTAACTATGGCTACACCTTC
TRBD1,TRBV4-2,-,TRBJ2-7,CASSQEGQGAALYEQYF,TGTGCCAGCAGCCAAGAGGGGCAGGGGGCGGCTCTTTACGAGCAGTACTTC
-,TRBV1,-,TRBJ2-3,CTSSDVRATDTQYF,TGCACCAGCAGCGACGTGCGGGCCACAGATACGCAGTATTTT
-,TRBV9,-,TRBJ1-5,CASSAEGDHQPQHF,TGTGCCAGCAGCGCCGAGGGGGACCATCAGCCCCAGCATTTT
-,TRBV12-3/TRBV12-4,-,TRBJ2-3,CASGRTDTQYF,TGTGCCAGCGGCCGTACAGATACGCAGTATTTT
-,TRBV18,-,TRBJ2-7,CASSPLAEAYEQYF,TGTGCCAGCTCACCACTCGCGGAAGCCTACGAGCAGTACTTC
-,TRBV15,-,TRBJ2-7,CATSRSTQGSYEQYF,TGTGCCACCAGCAGAAGTACACAGGGCTCCTACGAGCAGTACTTC
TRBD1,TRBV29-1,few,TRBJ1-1,CSVSGQGANTEAFF,TGCAGCGTTTCCGGACAGGGGGCCAACACTGAAGCTTTCTTT
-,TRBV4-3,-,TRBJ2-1,CASSRRLEFGEQFF,TGCGCCAGCAGCCGAAGACTAGAATTCGGGGAGCAGTTCTTC
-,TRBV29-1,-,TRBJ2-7,CSVEERGQAYEQYF,TGCAGCGTTGAAGAAAGGGGTCAGGCCTACGAGCAGTACTTC
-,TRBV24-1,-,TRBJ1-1,CATSDHPGGGDNTEAFF,TGTGCCACCAGTGATCACCCCGGAGGGGGGGATAACACTGAAGCTTTCTTT
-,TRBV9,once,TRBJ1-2,CASSVADSRYGYTF,TGTGCCAGCAGCGTAGCCGACAGCCGCTATGGCTACACCTTC
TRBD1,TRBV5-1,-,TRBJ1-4,CASSRDSQNEKLFF,TGCGCCAGCAGCCGGGACAGCCAGAATGAAAAACTGTTTTTT
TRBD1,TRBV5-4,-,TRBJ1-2,CASSLTGTDGYTF,TGTGCCAGCAGCCTGACAGGGACGGATGGCTACACCTTC
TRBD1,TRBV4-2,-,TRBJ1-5,CASSQGDRGDQPQHF,TGTGCCAGCAGCCAAGGGGACAGGGGTGATCAGCCCCAGCATTTT
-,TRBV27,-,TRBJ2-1,CASSGHRRATEQFF,TGTGCCAGCAGTGGACACAGAAGGGCCACGGAGCAGTTCTTC
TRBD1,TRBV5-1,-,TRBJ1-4,CASSLQGAQKLFF,TGCGCCAGCAGCTTGCAGGGGGCGCAAAAACTGTTTTTT
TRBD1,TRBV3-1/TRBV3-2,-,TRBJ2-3,CASSPLRTGPTCTDTQYF,TGTGCCAGCAGCCCCCTCAGGACAGGACCCACGTGCACAGATACGCAGTATTTT